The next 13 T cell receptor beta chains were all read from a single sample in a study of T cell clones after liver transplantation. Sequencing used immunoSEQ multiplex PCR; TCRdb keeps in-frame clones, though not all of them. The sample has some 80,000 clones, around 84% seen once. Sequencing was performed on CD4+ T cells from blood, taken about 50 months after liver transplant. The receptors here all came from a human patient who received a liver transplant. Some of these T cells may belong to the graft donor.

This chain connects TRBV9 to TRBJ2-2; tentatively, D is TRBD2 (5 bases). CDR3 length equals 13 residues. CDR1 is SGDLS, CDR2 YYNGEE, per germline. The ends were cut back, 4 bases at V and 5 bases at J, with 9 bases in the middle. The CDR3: CASSLEGTGELFF. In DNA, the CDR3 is TGTGCCAGCAGCCTAGAGGGTACCGGGGAGCTGTTTTTT.

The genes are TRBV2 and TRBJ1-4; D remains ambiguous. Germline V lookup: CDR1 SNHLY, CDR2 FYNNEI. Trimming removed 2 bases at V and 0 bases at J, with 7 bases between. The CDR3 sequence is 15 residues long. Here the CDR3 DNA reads TGTGCCAGCAGTGAACTCCAGTCAACTAATGAAAAACTGTTTTTT. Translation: CASSELQSTNEKLFF.

The CDR3 sequence: CASSVGESSYTF. The CDR3 DNA reads as TGTGCCAGTAGTGTGGGCGAATCAAGCTACACCTTC. V and J are TRBV19 and TRBJ1-2; D remains ambiguous. Germline assignment: CDR1 LNHDA and CDR2 SQIVND (reference sequence). This CDR3 has 12 residues. Deletions cut 5 bases from V and 9 bases from J, with 13 bases between. Supplemented by reference TRBV19 and TRBJ1-2, the full variable domain reads DGGITQSPKYLFRKEGQNVTLSCEQNLNHDAMYWYRQDPGQGLRLIYYSQIVNDFQKGDIAEGYSVSREKKESFPLTVTSAQKNPTAFYLCASSVGESSYTFGSGTRLTVV.

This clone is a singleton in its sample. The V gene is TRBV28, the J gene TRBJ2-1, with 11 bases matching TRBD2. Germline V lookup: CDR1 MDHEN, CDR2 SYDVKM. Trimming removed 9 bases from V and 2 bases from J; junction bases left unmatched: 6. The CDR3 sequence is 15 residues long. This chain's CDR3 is CASSGSGRAYNEQFF. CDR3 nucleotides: TGTGCCAGTTCGGGTAGCGGGAGGGCCTACAATGAGCAGTTCTTC. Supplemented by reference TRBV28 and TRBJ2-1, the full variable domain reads DVKVTQSSRYLVKRTGEKVFLECVQDMDHENMFWYRQDPGLGLRLIYFSYDVKMKEKGDIPEGYSVSREKKERFSLILESASTNQTSMYLCASSGSGRAYNEQFFGPGTRLTVL.

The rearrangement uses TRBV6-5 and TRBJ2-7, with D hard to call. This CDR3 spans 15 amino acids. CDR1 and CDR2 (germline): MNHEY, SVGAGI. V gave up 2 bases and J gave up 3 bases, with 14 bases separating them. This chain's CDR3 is CASSYGQPAVYEQYF. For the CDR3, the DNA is TGTGCCAGCAGTTACGGGCAGCCGGCGGTCTACGAGCAGTACTTC.

In DNA form, the CDR3 reads TGTGCCAGCAGCCCTCAGACTAGCGGAGCCCGCACAGATACGCAGTATTTT. Protein product: CASSPQTSGARTDTQYF. The V gene is TRBV4-2, the J gene TRBJ2-3, with 9 bases identical to TRBD2. Germline V gene lookup returns CDR1 LGHNA and CDR2 YNFKEQ. The CDR3 length is 17 residues. The V and J ends lost 4 bases and 1 base, in that order; junction bases with no gene match: 9.

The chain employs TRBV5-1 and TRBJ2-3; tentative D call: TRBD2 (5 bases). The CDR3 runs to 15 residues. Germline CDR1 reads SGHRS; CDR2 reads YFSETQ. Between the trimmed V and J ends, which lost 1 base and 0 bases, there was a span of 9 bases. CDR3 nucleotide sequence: TGCGCCAGCAGCTTGTCGGGGTTGAGCACAGATACGCAGTATTTT. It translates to CASSLSGLSTDTQYF.

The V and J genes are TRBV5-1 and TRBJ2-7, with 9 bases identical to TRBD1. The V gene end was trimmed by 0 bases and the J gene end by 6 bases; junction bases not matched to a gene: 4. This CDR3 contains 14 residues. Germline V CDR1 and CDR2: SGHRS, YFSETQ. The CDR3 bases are TGCGCCAGCAGCTTGGGACAGGGGGTTGGCGAGCAGTACTTC. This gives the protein CASSLGQGVGEQYF.

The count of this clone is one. CDR3 protein: CASTPGQGAANEKLFF. The DNA for the CDR3 is TGCGCCAGTACCCCTGGACAGGGGGCCGCGAATGAAAAACTGTTTTTT. The chain links TRBV5-1 to TRBJ1-4; 11 nucleotides line up with TRBD1. Germline CDR1 is SGHRS and CDR2 is YFSETQ. The CDR3 loop spans 16 amino acids. The V and J ends lost 8 bases and 5 bases, in that order; junction bases with no gene match: 11.

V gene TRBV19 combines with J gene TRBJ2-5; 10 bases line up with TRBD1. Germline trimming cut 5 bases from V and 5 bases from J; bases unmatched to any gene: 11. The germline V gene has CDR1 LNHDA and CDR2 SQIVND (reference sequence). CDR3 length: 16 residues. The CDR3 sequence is CASSVPTGGEGETQYF. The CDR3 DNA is TGTGCCAGTAGTGTCCCGACAGGGGGCGAGGGGGAGACCCAGTACTTC.

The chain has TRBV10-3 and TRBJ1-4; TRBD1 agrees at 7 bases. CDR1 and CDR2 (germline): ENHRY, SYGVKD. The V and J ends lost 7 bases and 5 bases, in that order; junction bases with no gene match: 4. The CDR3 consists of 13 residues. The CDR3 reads CAIKGGANEKLFF. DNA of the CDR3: TGTGCCATCAAAGGGGGCGCGAATGAAAAACTGTTTTTT.

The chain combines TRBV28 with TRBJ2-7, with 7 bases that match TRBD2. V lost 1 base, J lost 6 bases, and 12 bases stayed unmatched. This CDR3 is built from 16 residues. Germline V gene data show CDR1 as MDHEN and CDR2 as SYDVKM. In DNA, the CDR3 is TGTGCCAGCAGTTTATCCCCCGCGGGAGAGGGGTTCGAGCAGTACTTC. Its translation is CASSLSPAGEGFEQYF. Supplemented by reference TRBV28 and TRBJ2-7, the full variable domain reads DVKVTQSSRYLVKRTGEKVFLECVQDMDHENMFWYRQDPGLGLRLIYFSYDVKMKEKGDIPEGYSVSREKKERFSLILESASTNQTSMYLCASSLSPAGEGFEQYFGPGTRLTVT.

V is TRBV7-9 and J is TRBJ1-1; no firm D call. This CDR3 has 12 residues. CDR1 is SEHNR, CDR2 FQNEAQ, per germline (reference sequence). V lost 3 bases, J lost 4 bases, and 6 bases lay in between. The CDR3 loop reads CASSFSVTEAFF. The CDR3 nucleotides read TGTGCCAGCAGCTTCTCGGTCACTGAAGCTTTCTTT.